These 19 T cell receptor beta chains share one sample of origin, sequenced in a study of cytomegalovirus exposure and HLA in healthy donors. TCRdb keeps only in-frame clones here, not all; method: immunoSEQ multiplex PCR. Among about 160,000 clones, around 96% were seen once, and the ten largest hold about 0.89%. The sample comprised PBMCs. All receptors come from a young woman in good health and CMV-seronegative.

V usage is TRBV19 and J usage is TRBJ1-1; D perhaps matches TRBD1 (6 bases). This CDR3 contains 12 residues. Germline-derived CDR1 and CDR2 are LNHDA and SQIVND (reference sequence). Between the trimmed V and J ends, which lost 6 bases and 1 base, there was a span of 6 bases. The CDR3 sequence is CASRGANTEAFF. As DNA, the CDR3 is TGTGCCAGTAGGGGGGCGAACACTGAAGCTTTCTTT.

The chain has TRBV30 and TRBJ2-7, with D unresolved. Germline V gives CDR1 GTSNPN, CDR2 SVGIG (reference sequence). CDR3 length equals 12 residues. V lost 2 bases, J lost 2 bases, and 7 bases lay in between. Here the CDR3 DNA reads TGTGCCTGGAGTCCACGGGCCTACGAGCAGTACTTC. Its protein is CAWSPRAYEQYF.

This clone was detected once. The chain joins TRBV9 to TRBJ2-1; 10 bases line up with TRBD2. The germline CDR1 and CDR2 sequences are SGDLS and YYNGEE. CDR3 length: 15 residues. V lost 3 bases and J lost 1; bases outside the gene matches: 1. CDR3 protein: CASSELAGSYNEQFF. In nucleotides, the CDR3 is TGTGCCAGCAGCGAACTAGCGGGGTCCTACAATGAGCAGTTCTTC.

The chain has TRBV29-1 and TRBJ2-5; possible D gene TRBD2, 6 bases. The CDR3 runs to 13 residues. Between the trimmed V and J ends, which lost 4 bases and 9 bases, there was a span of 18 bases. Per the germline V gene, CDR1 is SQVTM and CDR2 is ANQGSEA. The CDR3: CSVARARRVAQYF. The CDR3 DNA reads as TGCAGCGTTGCGAGGGCCCGGAGGGTGGCCCAGTACTTC.

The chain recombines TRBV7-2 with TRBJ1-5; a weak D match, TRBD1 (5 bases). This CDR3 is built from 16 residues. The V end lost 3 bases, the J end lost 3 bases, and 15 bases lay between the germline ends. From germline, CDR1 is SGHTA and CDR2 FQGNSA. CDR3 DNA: TGTGCCAGCAGCTTTTATTCTCCGGGACTCAATCAGCCCCAGCATTTT. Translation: CASSFYSPGLNQPQHF.

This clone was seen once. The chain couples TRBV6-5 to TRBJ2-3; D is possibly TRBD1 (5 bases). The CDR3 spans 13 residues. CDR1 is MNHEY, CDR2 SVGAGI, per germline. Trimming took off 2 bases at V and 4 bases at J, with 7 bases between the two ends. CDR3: CASSYGRADTQYF. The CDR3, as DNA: TGTGCCAGCAGTTACGGCAGGGCAGATACGCAGTATTTT.

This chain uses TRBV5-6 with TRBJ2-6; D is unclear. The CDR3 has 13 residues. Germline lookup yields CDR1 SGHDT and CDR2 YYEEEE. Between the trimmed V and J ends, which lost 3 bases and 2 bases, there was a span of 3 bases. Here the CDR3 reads CASSSAGANVLTF. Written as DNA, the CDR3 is TGTGCCAGCAGCTCCGCTGGGGCCAACGTCCTGACTTTC.

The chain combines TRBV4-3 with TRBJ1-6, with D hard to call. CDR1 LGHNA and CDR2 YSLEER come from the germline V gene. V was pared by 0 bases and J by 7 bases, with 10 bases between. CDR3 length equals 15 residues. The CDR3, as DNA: TGCGCCAGCAGCCAAGATGGGCAGACAAATTCACCCCTCCACTTT. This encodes CASSQDGQTNSPLHF.

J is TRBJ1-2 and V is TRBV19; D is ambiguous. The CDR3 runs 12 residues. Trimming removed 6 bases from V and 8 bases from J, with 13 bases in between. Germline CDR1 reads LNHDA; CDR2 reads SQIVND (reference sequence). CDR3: CASSRVFEGYTF. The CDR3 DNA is TGTGCCAGTAGCCGGGTTTTCGAGGGCTACACCTTC.

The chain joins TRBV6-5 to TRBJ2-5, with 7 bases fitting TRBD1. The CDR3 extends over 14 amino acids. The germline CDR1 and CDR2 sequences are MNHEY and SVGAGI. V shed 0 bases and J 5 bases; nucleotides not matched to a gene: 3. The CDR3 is CASSYSTGMETQYF. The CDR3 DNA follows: TGTGCCAGCAGTTACTCGACAGGGATGGAGACCCAGTACTTC.

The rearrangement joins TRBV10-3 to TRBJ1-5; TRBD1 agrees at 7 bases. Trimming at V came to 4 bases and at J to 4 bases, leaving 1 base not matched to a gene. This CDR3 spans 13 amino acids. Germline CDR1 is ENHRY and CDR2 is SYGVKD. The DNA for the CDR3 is TGTGCCATCAGTGGACAGGGAAATCAGCCCCAGCATTTT. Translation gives CAISGQGNQPQHF.

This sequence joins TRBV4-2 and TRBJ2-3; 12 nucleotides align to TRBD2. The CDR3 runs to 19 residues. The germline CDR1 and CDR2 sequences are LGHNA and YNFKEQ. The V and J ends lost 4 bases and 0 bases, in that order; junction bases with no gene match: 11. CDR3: CASSPPGTSGLPSTDTQYF. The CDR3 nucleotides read TGTGCCAGCAGCCCCCCCGGGACTAGCGGGCTTCCTAGCACAGATACGCAGTATTTT.

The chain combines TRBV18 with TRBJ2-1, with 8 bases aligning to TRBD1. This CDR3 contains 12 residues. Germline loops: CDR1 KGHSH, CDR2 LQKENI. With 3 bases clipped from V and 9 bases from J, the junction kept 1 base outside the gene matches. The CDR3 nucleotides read TGTGCCAGCTCACCGGGACAGGTTGAGCAGTTCTTC. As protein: CASSPGQVEQFF.

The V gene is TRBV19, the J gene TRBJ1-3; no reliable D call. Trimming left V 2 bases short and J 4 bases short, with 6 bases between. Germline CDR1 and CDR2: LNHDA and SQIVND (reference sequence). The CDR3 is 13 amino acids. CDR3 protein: CASSILAGNTIYF. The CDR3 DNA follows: TGTGCCAGTAGTATATTGGCCGGAAACACCATATATTTT.

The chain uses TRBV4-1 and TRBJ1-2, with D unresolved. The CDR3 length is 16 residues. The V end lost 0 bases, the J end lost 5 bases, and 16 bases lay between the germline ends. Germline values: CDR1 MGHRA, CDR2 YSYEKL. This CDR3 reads CASSQDLTGSRYGYTF. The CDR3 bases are TGCGCCAGCAGCCAAGATCTAACCGGGAGCCGGTATGGCTACACCTTC.

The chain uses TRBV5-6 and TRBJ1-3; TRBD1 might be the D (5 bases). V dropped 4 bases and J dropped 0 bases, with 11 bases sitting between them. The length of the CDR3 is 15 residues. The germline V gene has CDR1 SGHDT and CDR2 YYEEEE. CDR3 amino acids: CASSDGTFSGNTIYF. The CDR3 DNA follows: TGTGCCAGCAGCGACGGGACTTTCTCTGGAAACACCATATATTTT.

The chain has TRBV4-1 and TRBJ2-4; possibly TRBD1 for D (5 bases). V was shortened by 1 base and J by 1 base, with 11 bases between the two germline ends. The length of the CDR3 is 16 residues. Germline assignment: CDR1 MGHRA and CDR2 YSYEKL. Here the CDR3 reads CASSQVGAGAKNIQYF. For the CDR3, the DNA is TGCGCCAGCAGCCAAGTAGGGGCCGGCGCCAAAAACATTCAGTACTTC.

The CDR3: CASSPQGWEKLFF. The CDR3 nucleotides are TGTGCCAGCAGCCCACAGGGGTGGGAAAAACTGTTTTTT. The chain carries TRBV7-9 and TRBJ1-4; 7 bases are a match to TRBD1. This CDR3 contains 13 residues. From germline, CDR1 is SEHNR and CDR2 FQNEAQ (reference sequence). V shed 5 bases, J shed 8 bases, and the junction held 5 bases outside the gene matches.

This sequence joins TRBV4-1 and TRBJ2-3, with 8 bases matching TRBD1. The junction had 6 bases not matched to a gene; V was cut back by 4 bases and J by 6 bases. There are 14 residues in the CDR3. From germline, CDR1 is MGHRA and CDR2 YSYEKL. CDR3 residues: CASSRRTGRDTQYF. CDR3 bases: TGCGCCAGCAGCCGACGGACAGGGAGGGATACGCAGTATTTT.